Shown below are 24 T cell receptor beta chains from a single sample sequenced in a study of T cells after yellow fever vaccination. TCRdb reprocessed the 5' RACE reads via MiXCR and lists one record per CDR3 protein. Of 400,000 or so distinct CDR3 sequences in the sample, 18% were seen once. The sequencing used PBMCs, collected before the yellow fever booster vaccination. The receptors were sampled from a man between 18 and 35 years old who received the YFV17D yellow fever vaccine.

The rearrangement links TRBV7-9 to TRBJ1-5; the D is unclear. CDR1 is SEHNR, CDR2 FQNEAQ, per germline (reference sequence). This CDR3 is built from 15 residues. V lost 5 bases and J 4 bases, leaving 15 bases between the germline ends. The CDR3: CASSLDHSGNQPQHF. CDR3 bases: TGTGCCAGCAGCCTAGACCATAGTGGGAATCAGCCCCAGCATTTT.

This clonotype was seen at least ten times. The chain is built from TRBV29-1 and TRBJ2-2; D uncertain. The CDR3 sequence is 15 residues long. V dropped 6 bases and J dropped 6 bases, with 20 bases sitting between them. Germline values: CDR1 SQVTM, CDR2 ANQGSEA. CDR3 protein: CSVLDSFGIAGELFF. The CDR3 region has the DNA TGCAGCGTATTAGACTCTTTTGGGATTGCCGGGGAGCTGTTTTTT.

The V gene is TRBV7-2, the J gene TRBJ2-3; TRBD2 agrees at 13 bases. The germline CDR1 and CDR2 sequences are SGHTA and FQGNSA. Trimming took 3 bases from V and 0 from J; bases not matched to a gene: 6. There are 18 residues in the CDR3. The CDR3 region is CASSFLGLAGPSTDTQYF. The CDR3 region has the DNA TGTGCCAGCAGCTTTCTGGGACTAGCGGGACCTAGCACAGATACGCAGTATTTT.

This clonotype has more than one count but fewer than ten. The CDR3, as DNA: TGTGCCATCAGTGACGGGACAGGGGGCAACGAGCAGTACTTC. This translates into CAISDGTGGNEQYF. The chain employs TRBV10-3 and TRBJ2-7; 12 bases are a match to TRBD1. Germline CDR1 is ENHRY and CDR2 is SYGVKD. V was pared by 3 bases and J by 5 bases, with 2 bases of the junction left unmatched. The CDR3 extends over 14 amino acids.

In its sample, this clonotype was seen a few times. The V call is TRBV18, the J call TRBJ2-1, with a possible D match to TRBD1 (6 bases). Deletions cut 4 bases from V and 7 bases from J, with 17 bases between. From germline, CDR1 is KGHSH and CDR2 LQKENI. CDR3 size: 15 residues. CDR3 residues: CASSQNGDTGNEQFF. The CDR3 DNA follows: TGTGCCAGCTCACAGAATGGGGACACGGGTAATGAGCAGTTCTTC. The full variable domain, with the rest looked up from reference TRBV18 and TRBJ2-1, is NAGVMQNPRHLVRRRGQEARLRCSPMKGHSHVYWYRQLPEEGLKFMVYLQKENIIDESGMPKERFSAEFPKEGPSILRIQQVVRGDSAAYFCASSQNGDTGNEQFFGPGTRLTVL.

This clonotype came up many times. The chain employs TRBV14 and TRBJ1-2, with D possibly being TRBD1 (5 bases). Per the germline V gene, CDR1 is SGHDN and CDR2 is FVKESK. The CDR3 spans 13 residues. Trimming removed 1 base at V and 2 bases at J, with 5 bases between. CDR3: CASSQGGNYGYTF. In nucleotides, the CDR3 is TGTGCCAGCAGCCAAGGGGGCAACTATGGCTACACCTTC.

This clonotype is classed as medium-sized. The chain recombines TRBV6-2 or TRBV6-3 with TRBJ2-1, with 9 bases that match TRBD1. Germline CDR1 reads MNHEY; CDR2 reads SVGEGT. The CDR3 is 14 amino acids. V gave up 0 bases and J gave up 6 bases; unmatched junction bases: 0. CDR3 sequence (DNA): TGTGCCAGCAGTTACTCGACAGGGGGCAATGAGCAGTTCTTC. It yields the protein CASSYSTGGNEQFF.

This clonotype was detected many times. The V call is TRBV7-3, the J call TRBJ2-1, with 11 positions matching TRBD2. V trimming: 3 bases; J trimming: 4 bases; junction bases outside the gene matches: 2. The CDR3 loop spans 15 amino acids. Germline V gene data show CDR1 as SGHTA and CDR2 as FQGTGA. CDR3 region: CASSLTSGVYNEQFF. The CDR3 DNA sequence: TGTGCCAGCAGCTTGACTAGCGGGGTTTACAATGAGCAGTTCTTC.

The table lists this clonotype with a few counts. This chain connects TRBV7-8 to TRBJ1-2; 8 bases fit TRBD1. This CDR3 has 15 amino acids. Per the germline V gene, CDR1 is SGHVS and CDR2 is FQNEAQ. V lost 2 bases, J lost 5 bases, and 7 bases stayed unmatched. In DNA form, the CDR3 reads TGTGCCAGCAGCTTATCCTCGGGACAGGAGTATGGCTACACCTTC. This gives the protein CASSLSSGQEYGYTF.

This clonotype has only a few counts. The rearrangement links TRBV5-8 to TRBJ2-1; D unresolved. The CDR3 runs to 13 residues. Germline CDR1 SGHTS, CDR2 YDEGEE. Trimming removed 4 bases from V and 5 bases from J, with 10 bases in between. CDR3 sequence: CASSPFQNNEQFF. The CDR3 nucleotides are TGTGCCAGCAGCCCGTTTCAGAACAATGAGCAGTTCTTC. Full variable domain (rest looked up from reference TRBV5-8 and TRBJ2-1): EAGVTQSPTHLIKTRGQQATLRCSPISGHTSVYWYQQALGLGLQFLLWYDEGEERNRGNFPPRFSGRQFPNYSSELNVNALELEDSALYLCASSPFQNNEQFFGPGTRLTVL.

This clonotype has only a few counts. The chain has TRBV19 and TRBJ1-5; TRBD1 matches at 7 bases. V dropped 8 bases and J dropped 4; count of bases not matched to a gene: 5. Germline lookup yields CDR1 LNHDA and CDR2 SQIVND (reference sequence). The CDR3 loop spans 13 amino acids. The CDR3 DNA sequence: TGTGCCAGTCGGGGACAGCCGAATCAGCCCCAGCATTTT. Its protein is CASRGQPNQPQHF.

The chain carries TRBV4-3 and TRBJ2-6; maybe TRBD2 (11 bases). The V gene's germline CDR1 is LGHNA and CDR2 YSLEER. This CDR3 has 20 residues. With 5 bases removed from V and 3 bases from J, the gap between germline ends came to 26 bases. CDR3 in amino acids: CASSASGGTGDFSGANVLTF. The CDR3 DNA is TGCGCCAGCAGCGCTAGCGGGGGGACAGGGGATTTTAGTGGGGCCAACGTCCTGACTTTC.

J is TRBJ2-7 and V is TRBV7-9; no clear D. Germline CDR1 is SEHNR and CDR2 is FQNEAQ (reference sequence). V dropped 6 bases and J dropped 7 bases, with 19 bases sitting between them. The CDR3 is made up of 14 amino acids. Here the CDR3 reads CASSPGQAWLEQYV. In DNA form, the CDR3 reads TGTGCCAGCAGTCCAGGCCAGGCATGGTTGGAGCAGTACGTC.

This clonotype was counted a few times. The chain combines TRBV9 with TRBJ1-1; 7 bases line up with TRBD1. CDR3 size: 12 residues. Trimming removed 4 bases from V and 10 bases from J; junction bases left unmatched: 7. The germline CDR1 and CDR2 sequences are SGDLS and YYNGEE. The CDR3 DNA reads as TGTGCCAGCAGCCCGATGGGGGACAGAGCTTTCTTT. Translation gives CASSPMGDRAFF.

The V call is TRBV20-1, the J call TRBJ1-5; 10 positions match TRBD1. V trimming: 0 bases; J trimming: 7 bases; junction bases outside the gene matches: 9. CDR3 size: 16 residues. In germline, CDR1 is DFQATT, CDR2 SNEGSKA (reference sequence). This chain's CDR3 is CSAREAGDRGGQPQHF. CDR3 DNA sequence: TGCAGTGCTAGAGAGGCAGGGGACAGGGGAGGACAGCCCCAGCATTTT.

This sequence joins TRBV15 and TRBJ2-5; TRBD1 matches 9 bases. Germline values: CDR1 LNHNV, CDR2 YYDKDF (reference sequence). This CDR3 contains 16 residues. The V segment lost 4 bases and the J segment 4 bases; nucleotides outside the gene matches: 10. The CDR3 DNA reads as TGTGCCACCAGCACAGCCCTTACAGGGGGCCTAGAGACCCAGTACTTC. This codes for CATSTALTGGLETQYF.

There are a few counts of this clonotype. V and J are TRBV10-2 and TRBJ2-3, with unresolved D. This CDR3 spans 19 amino acids. Germline CDR1 and CDR2: WSHSY and SAAADI. V was clipped by 2 bases and J by 6 bases, with 27 bases between them. CDR3 coding DNA: TGCGCCAGCAGTGAGCCGCAGCCCGGACGGGTAGAGGTTTCCGATACGCAGTATTTT. Encoded protein: CASSEPQPGRVEVSDTQYF.

This chain joins TRBV5-5 and TRBJ2-4, with D tentatively TRBD2 (6 bases). The germline gives CDR1 SGHKS, CDR2 YYEKEE (reference sequence). The CDR3 length is 15 residues. The V gene lost 4 bases and the J gene lost 6 bases, with 17 bases spanning the gap. CDR3 in amino acids: CASSIGGDGRNIQYF. The CDR3, as DNA: TGTGCCAGCAGCATTGGCGGGGACGGTAGAAACATTCAGTACTTC.

This chain uses TRBV7-2 with TRBJ2-3; D could derive from TRBD1 or TRBD2 (6 bases each). This CDR3 region has 15 residues. Trimming took off 3 bases at V and 11 bases at J, with 21 bases between the two ends. Germline V lookup: CDR1 SGHTA, CDR2 FQGNSA. The CDR3 DNA reads as TGTGCCAGCAGCTTCCCGGGGGCCGAGGACGGGGGGCAGTATTTT. It is translated as CASSFPGAEDGGQYF.

The sample holds a few counts of this clonotype. The chain links TRBV6-2 or TRBV6-3 to TRBJ2-6; 9 bases are a match to TRBD1. Germline CDR1 and CDR2: MNHEY and SVGEGT. The ends lost 10 bases at V and 0 bases at J; junction bases unmatched: 7. This CDR3 has 16 residues. For the CDR3, the DNA is TGTGCCATCGACGACAGGGGGTACTCTGGGGCCAACGTCCTGACTTTC. This codes for CAIDDRGYSGANVLTF.

This clonotype turned up a few times. The CDR3 DNA is TGCGCCAGCAGCCTAATGGACAGGGGTAGAACCGGGGAGCTGTTTTTT. Its translation: CASSLMDRGRTGELFF. The chain is built from TRBV4-1 and TRBJ2-2; TRBD1 matches 9 bases. In germline, CDR1 is MGHRA, CDR2 YSYEKL. J lost 5 bases, V lost 4 bases, and 8 bases had no gene match. The CDR3 loop spans 16 amino acids.

This clonotype was counted only a few times. V gene TRBV20-1 combines with J gene TRBJ1-1; perhaps TRBD1 as D (6 bases). Trimming took off 0 bases at V and 4 bases at J, with 15 bases between the two ends. The CDR3 length is 15 residues. Germline V gives CDR1 DFQATT, CDR2 SNEGSKA (reference sequence). CDR3 bases: TGCAGTGCTAGAGATGCAAGAGGGGGAGGCACTGAAGCTTTCTTT. This sequence encodes CSARDARGGGTEAFF.

The V gene is TRBV7-2, the J gene TRBJ2-5; TRBD1 or TRBD2 may be the D gene (5 bases each). Trimming removed 5 bases from V and 1 base from J, with 17 bases in between. Germline CDR1 SGHTA, CDR2 FQGNSA. The length of the CDR3 is 16 residues. The CDR3 nucleotides are TGTGCCAGCAGCCCCCTGGCCCGGGGACCCCAAGAGACCCAGTACTTC. It encodes CASSPLARGPQETQYF. Supplemented by reference TRBV7-2 and TRBJ2-5, the full variable domain reads GAGVSQSPSNKVTEKGKDVELRCDPISGHTALYWYRQSLGQGLEFLIYFQGNSAPDKSGLPSDRFSAERTGGSVSTLTIQRTQQEDSAVYLCASSPLARGPQETQYFGPGTRLLVL.

This clonotype was counted a few times. The chain joins TRBV25-1 to TRBJ2-3; D gene uncertain. The V end was cut by 2 bases, the J end by 5 bases, with 11 bases between. CDR3 length equals 14 residues. Germline V gives CDR1 MGHDK, CDR2 SYGVNS. CDR3 coding DNA: TGTGCCAGCAGTGAAAGCTTCCCACAAGATACGCAGTATTTT. Translation: CASSESFPQDTQYF.